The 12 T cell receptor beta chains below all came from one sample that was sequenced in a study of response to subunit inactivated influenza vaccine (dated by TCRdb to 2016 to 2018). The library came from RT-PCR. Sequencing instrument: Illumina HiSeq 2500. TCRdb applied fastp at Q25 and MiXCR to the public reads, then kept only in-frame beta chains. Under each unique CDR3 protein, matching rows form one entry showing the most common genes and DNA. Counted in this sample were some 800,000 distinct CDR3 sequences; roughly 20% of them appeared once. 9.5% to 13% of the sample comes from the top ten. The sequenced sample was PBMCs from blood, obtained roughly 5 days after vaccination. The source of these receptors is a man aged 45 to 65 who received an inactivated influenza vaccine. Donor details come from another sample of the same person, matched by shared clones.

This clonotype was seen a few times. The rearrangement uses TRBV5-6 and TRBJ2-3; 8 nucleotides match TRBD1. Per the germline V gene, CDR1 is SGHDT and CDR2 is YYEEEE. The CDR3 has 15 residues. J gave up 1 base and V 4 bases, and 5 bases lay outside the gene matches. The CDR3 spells CASSPLGQGTDTQYF. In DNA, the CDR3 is TGTGCCAGCAGCCCGCTGGGACAGGGCACAGATACGCAGTATTTT. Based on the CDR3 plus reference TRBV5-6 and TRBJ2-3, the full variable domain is DAGVTQSPTHLIKTRGQQVTLRCSPKSGHDTVSWYQQALGQGPQFIFQYYEEEERQRGNFPDRFSGHQFPNYSSELNVNALLLGDSALYLCASSPLGQGTDTQYFGPGTRLTVL.

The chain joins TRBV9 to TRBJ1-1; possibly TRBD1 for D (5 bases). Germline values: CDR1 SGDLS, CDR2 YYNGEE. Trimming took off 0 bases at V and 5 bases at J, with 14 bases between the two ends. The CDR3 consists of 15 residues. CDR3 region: CASSVAPGSTTEAFF. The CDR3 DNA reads TGTGCCAGCAGCGTAGCACCAGGGAGTACGACTGAAGCTTTCTTT.

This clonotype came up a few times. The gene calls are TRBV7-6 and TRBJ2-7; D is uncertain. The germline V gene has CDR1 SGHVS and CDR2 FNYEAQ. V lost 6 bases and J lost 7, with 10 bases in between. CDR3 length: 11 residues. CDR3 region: CASSPGEEQYF. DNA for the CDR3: TGTGCCAGCAGTCCCGGAGAAGAGCAGTACTTC.

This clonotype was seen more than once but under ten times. CDR3 DNA sequence: TGTGCCAGCAGCTCAGAGACAGGAGCTAACTATGGCTACACCTTC. The encoded protein is CASSSETGANYGYTF. The chain has TRBV7-9 and TRBJ1-2; D might be TRBD1 (6 bases). V dropped 4 bases and J dropped 0 bases, with 12 bases sitting between them. The CDR3 totals 15 residues. Germline CDR1 reads SEHNR; CDR2 reads FQNEAQ (reference sequence).

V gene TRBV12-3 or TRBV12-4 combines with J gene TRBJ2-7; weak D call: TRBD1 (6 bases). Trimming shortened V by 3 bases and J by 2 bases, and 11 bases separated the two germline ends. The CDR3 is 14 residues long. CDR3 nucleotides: TGTGCCAGCAGTTTGCAGGGGCCACCCTACGAGCAGTACTTC. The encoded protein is CASSLQGPPYEQYF.

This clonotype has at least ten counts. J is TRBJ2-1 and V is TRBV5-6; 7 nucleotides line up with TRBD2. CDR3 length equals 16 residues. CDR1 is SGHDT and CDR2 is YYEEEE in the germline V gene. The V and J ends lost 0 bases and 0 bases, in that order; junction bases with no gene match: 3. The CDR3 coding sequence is TGTGCCAGCAGCTTGGCTAGCGGAGGCTCCTACAATGAGCAGTTCTTC. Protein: CASSLASGGSYNEQFF.

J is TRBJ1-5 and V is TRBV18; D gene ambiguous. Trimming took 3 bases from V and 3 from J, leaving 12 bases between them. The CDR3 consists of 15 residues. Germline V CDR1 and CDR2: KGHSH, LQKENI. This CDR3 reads CASSPLPGPNQPQHF. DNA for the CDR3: TGTGCCAGCTCACCCCTGCCCGGACCCAATCAGCCCCAGCATTTT.

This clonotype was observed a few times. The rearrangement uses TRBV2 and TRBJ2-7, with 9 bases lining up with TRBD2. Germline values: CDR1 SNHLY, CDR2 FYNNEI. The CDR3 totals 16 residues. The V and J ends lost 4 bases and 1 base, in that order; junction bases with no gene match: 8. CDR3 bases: TGTGCCAGCAGTGCTAACGGAGCGGGGGGTTCCTACGAGCAGTACTTC. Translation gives CASSANGAGGSYEQYF.

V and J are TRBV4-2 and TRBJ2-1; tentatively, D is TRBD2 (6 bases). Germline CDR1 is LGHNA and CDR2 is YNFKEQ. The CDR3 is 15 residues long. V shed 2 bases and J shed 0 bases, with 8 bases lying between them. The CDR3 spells CASSQQAGSYNEQFF. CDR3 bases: TGTGCCAGCAGCCAACAAGCGGGCTCCTACAATGAGCAGTTCTTC.

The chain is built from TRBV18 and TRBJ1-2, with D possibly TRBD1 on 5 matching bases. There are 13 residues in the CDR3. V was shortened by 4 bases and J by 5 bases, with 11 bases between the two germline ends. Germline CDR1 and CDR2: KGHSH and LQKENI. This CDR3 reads CASSQTEGYGYTF. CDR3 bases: TGTGCCAGCTCACAGACAGAGGGGTATGGCTACACCTTC.

The CDR3 DNA reads TGTGCCAGCAGTTTGAAACGCGGGACAGGGAATGGCTACACCTTC. This encodes CASSLKRGTGNGYTF. This chain uses TRBV12-3 or TRBV12-4 with TRBJ1-2; 9 bases map to TRBD1. V shed 3 bases, J shed 6 bases, and the junction held 8 bases outside the gene matches. The CDR3 is 15 amino acids.

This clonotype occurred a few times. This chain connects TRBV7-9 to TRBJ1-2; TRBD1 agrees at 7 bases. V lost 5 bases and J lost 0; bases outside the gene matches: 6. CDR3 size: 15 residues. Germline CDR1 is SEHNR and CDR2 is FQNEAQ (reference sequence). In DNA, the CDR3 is TGTGCCAGCAGCCTCCCGACAGGGACTAACTATGGCTACACCTTC. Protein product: CASSLPTGTNYGYTF.